This is a list of T cell receptor beta chains from one sample in a study of blood T cell repertoires in COVID-19. Clones were read by immunoSEQ multiplex PCR, and TCRdb kept only the in-frame ones, dropping some. The table has approximately 300,000 clones, approximately 90% seen once. Sequences were obtained from peripheral blood. The receptors come from a man aged 30-40 years with acute or convalescent COVID-19. CDR3s include the opening cysteine and the closing phenylalanine or tryptophan. A D gene is named only where the DNA matches it firmly. The size field is filled for only some rows; it gives once, few, many or a size class.

j_gene: TRBJ1-5
abundance: once
d_gene: NA
v_gene: TRBV15
CDR3nt: TGTGCCACCAGCAGCGGTGGAGCTTATAGCAATCAGCCCCAGCATTTT
CDR3aa: CATSSGGAYSNQPQHF

j_gene: TRBJ2-3
abundance: NA
d_gene: NA
v_gene: TRBV10-2
CDR3nt: TGCGCCAGCAGGTACGACAACACAGATACGCAGTATTTT
CDR3aa: CASRYDNTDTQYF

j_gene: TRBJ2-1
abundance: once
d_gene: TRBD2
v_gene: TRBV7-2
CDR3nt: TGTGCCAGCAGCTCACGCCTAGCGGGGATGTACAATGAGCAGTTCTTC
CDR3aa: CASSSRLAGMYNEQFF

j_gene: TRBJ1-4
abundance: NA
d_gene: NA
v_gene: TRBV19
CDR3nt: TGTGCCAGTAGCCGCTATGGACCGGAGGCTAATGAAAAACTGTTTTTT
CDR3aa: CASSRYGPEANEKLFF

j_gene: TRBJ2-4
abundance: NA
d_gene: NA
v_gene: TRBV4-1
CDR3nt: TGCGCCAGCAGCCAAACCCCGAAGACGGGTCATCGTTACTTC
CDR3aa: CASSQTPKTGHRYF

j_gene: TRBJ2-6
abundance: NA
d_gene: NA
v_gene: TRBV12-1
CDR3nt: TGTGCCAGCAGCTTAAGGCAGGGCGTTAAAAGCTCTGGGGCCAACGTCCTGACTTTC
CDR3aa: CASSLRQGVKSSGANVLTF

j_gene: TRBJ2-7
abundance: NA
d_gene: NA
v_gene: TRBV27
CDR3nt: TGTGCCAGCAGTTTGTCGGGACTCTCCTACGAGCAGTACTTC
CDR3aa: CASSLSGLSYEQYF

j_gene: TRBJ2-7
abundance: NA
d_gene: TRBD2
v_gene: TRBV11-2
CDR3nt: TGTGCCAGCAGCCACGCCGGGACTAGCAAACCCTACGAGCAGTACTTC
CDR3aa: CASSHAGTSKPYEQYF

j_gene: TRBJ2-1
abundance: NA
d_gene: NA
v_gene: TRBV6-5
CDR3nt: TGTGCCAGCAGTTACTTCGATGAGCAGTTCTTC
CDR3aa: CASSYFDEQFF

j_gene: TRBJ1-6
abundance: NA
d_gene: NA
v_gene: TRBV2
CDR3nt: TGTGCCAGCAGTGCCCAAAACTATAATTCACCCCTCCACTTT
CDR3aa: CASSAQNYNSPLHF

j_gene: TRBJ2-1
abundance: NA
d_gene: NA
v_gene: TRBV28
CDR3nt: TGTGCCAGCAGACCACGCCCGGGGAGGAATGAGCAGTTCTTC
CDR3aa: CASRPRPGRNEQFF

j_gene: TRBJ1-5
abundance: NA
d_gene: NA
v_gene: TRBV19
CDR3nt: TGTGCCAGTACCTCACTGACAGGAAATCAGCCCCAGCATTTT
CDR3aa: CASTSLTGNQPQHF

j_gene: TRBJ2-1
abundance: NA
d_gene: NA
v_gene: TRBV2
CDR3nt: TGTGCCAGCAGTCTTACAGAGAGCTCCTACAATGAGCAGTTCTTC
CDR3aa: CASSLTESSYNEQFF

j_gene: TRBJ1-5
abundance: NA
d_gene: NA
v_gene: TRBV28
CDR3nt: TGTGCCAGCAAGGGAGGGTATCAGCCCCAGCATTTT
CDR3aa: CASKGGYQPQHF

j_gene: TRBJ1-2
abundance: NA
d_gene: NA
v_gene: TRBV28
CDR3nt: TGTGCCAGCAGTTCTACAGATTATGGCTACACCTTC
CDR3aa: CASSSTDYGYTF

j_gene: TRBJ2-1
abundance: once
d_gene: TRBD2
v_gene: TRBV28
CDR3nt: TGTGCCAGCAGGCCCCCCGGGACTAGGGCGGATGAGCAGTTCTTC
CDR3aa: CASRPPGTRADEQFF

j_gene: TRBJ1-4
abundance: once
d_gene: TRBD1
v_gene: TRBV28
CDR3nt: TGTGCCAGCAGTTCTCCGGGACAGGGGGATGAAAAACTGTTTTTT
CDR3aa: CASSSPGQGDEKLFF

j_gene: TRBJ1-6
abundance: NA
d_gene: TRBD1
v_gene: TRBV5-8
CDR3nt: TGTGCCAGCAGCCTCGGGACAGTTCGTTCACCCCTCCACTTT
CDR3aa: CASSLGTVRSPLHF

j_gene: TRBJ2-7
abundance: few
d_gene: NA
v_gene: TRBV28
CDR3nt: TGTGCCAGCAGTTCCGTGAGGACACTCTCCTACGAGCAGTACTTC
CDR3aa: CASSSVRTLSYEQYF

j_gene: TRBJ1-1
abundance: NA
d_gene: TRBD1
v_gene: TRBV5-4
CDR3nt: TGTGCCAGCAGCCCGGACAGGGGAGGGGGTTTTGGGACTGAAGCTTTCTTT
CDR3aa: CASSPDRGGGFGTEAFF

j_gene: TRBJ1-2
abundance: NA
d_gene: TRBD1
v_gene: TRBV28
CDR3nt: TGTGCCACCGACCTTGGAACAGGGGGAAGTTTTAATTCCCGCTACACCTTC
CDR3aa: CATDLGTGGSFNSRYTF

j_gene: TRBJ1-5
abundance: NA
d_gene: NA
v_gene: TRBV9
CDR3nt: TGTGCCAGCAGCGAACAGGGTTTGTTTTATCAGCCCCAGCATTTT
CDR3aa: CASSEQGLFYQPQHF

j_gene: TRBJ1-6
abundance: NA
d_gene: NA
v_gene: TRBV9
CDR3nt: TGTGCCAGCAGCGTAGCTGATAATTCACCCCTCCACTTT
CDR3aa: CASSVADNSPLHF

j_gene: TRBJ1-4
abundance: few
d_gene: TRBD1
v_gene: TRBV7-9
CDR3nt: TGTGCCAGCAGCTCGACAGGGGGTCAGCCAAAACTGTTTTTT
CDR3aa: CASSSTGGQPKLFF

j_gene: TRBJ1-2
abundance: NA
d_gene: NA
v_gene: TRBV28
CDR3nt: TGTGCCAGCAGCCGAGCCCGGGACACTGCTGGCTACACCTTC
CDR3aa: CASSRARDTAGYTF

j_gene: TRBJ1-2
abundance: NA
d_gene: NA
v_gene: TRBV5-4
CDR3nt: TGTGCCAGCAGCCTCTCCGGAAATCTGAGAGGCTATGGCTACACCTTC
CDR3aa: CASSLSGNLRGYGYTF

j_gene: TRBJ2-6
abundance: once
d_gene: NA
v_gene: TRBV5-8
CDR3nt: TGTGCCAGCAGCTTGTCGCTACAGGTCGGGGCCAACGTCCTGACTTTC
CDR3aa: CASSLSLQVGANVLTF

j_gene: TRBJ1-3
abundance: NA
d_gene: NA
v_gene: TRBV7-3
CDR3nt: TGTGCCAGCGCCAAAGGGGGGGGGCACGGAAACACCATATATTTT
CDR3aa: CASAKGGGHGNTIYF

j_gene: TRBJ2-7
abundance: NA
d_gene: TRBD2
v_gene: TRBV30
CDR3nt: TGTGCCTGGATCCTCAAAGCAGCGGGAGGCAACGAGCAGTACTTC
CDR3aa: CAWILKAAGGNEQYF

j_gene: TRBJ2-7
abundance: NA
d_gene: NA
v_gene: TRBV28
CDR3nt: TGTGCCAGCAGTTCAACGAGTGCAGGTACCATGTTCGAGCAGTACTTC
CDR3aa: CASSSTSAGTMFEQYF

j_gene: TRBJ2-1
abundance: NA
d_gene: NA
v_gene: TRBV6-5
CDR3nt: TGTGCCAGCAGTTTTCCCGGGGTTCAGAATGAGCAGTTCTTC
CDR3aa: CASSFPGVQNEQFF

j_gene: TRBJ1-5
abundance: NA
d_gene: TRBD1
v_gene: TRBV19
CDR3nt: TGTGCCAGTTCACAGGGGGCTGGAAATCAGCCCCAGCATTTT
CDR3aa: CASSQGAGNQPQHF

j_gene: TRBJ2-7
abundance: NA
d_gene: TRBD1
v_gene: TRBV4-1
CDR3nt: TGCGCCAGCAGCCTAACGGGACAGGGCTACGAGCAGTACTTC
CDR3aa: CASSLTGQGYEQYF

j_gene: TRBJ1-3
abundance: NA
d_gene: TRBD1
v_gene: TRBV5-1
CDR3nt: TGCGCCAGCAGCTTGGAGGTGACAGGGACTGCTGGAAACACCATATATTTT
CDR3aa: CASSLEVTGTAGNTIYF

j_gene: TRBJ1-2
abundance: few
d_gene: NA
v_gene: TRBV6-5
CDR3nt: TGTGCCACCCGTAAAGACCAACTATATGGCTACACCTTC
CDR3aa: CATRKDQLYGYTF

j_gene: TRBJ1-2
abundance: NA
d_gene: NA
v_gene: TRBV2
CDR3nt: TGTGCCAGCAGACCAGCTAACTATGGCTACACCTTC
CDR3aa: CASRPANYGYTF

j_gene: TRBJ1-1
abundance: NA
d_gene: NA
v_gene: TRBV29-1
CDR3nt: TGCAGCGTCCGGGGGGGTTGGGACACTGAAGCTTTCTTT
CDR3aa: CSVRGGWDTEAFF

j_gene: TRBJ2-1
abundance: NA
d_gene: NA
v_gene: TRBV13
CDR3nt: TGTGCCAGCAGCTCCCGGGAAAGTTGGAGAATGTTCTTC
CDR3aa: CASSSRESWRMFF

j_gene: TRBJ2-1
abundance: NA
d_gene: TRBD2
v_gene: TRBV3-1/TRBV3-2
CDR3nt: TGTGCCAGCAGCCCCCGGGGGGGGTCCTACAATGAGCAGTTCTTC
CDR3aa: CASSPRGGSYNEQFF

j_gene: TRBJ1-1
abundance: NA
d_gene: NA
v_gene: TRBV6-1
CDR3nt: TGTGCCAGCAGGCCCGGGAGGGGCGGGGGAATCGAAGCTTTCTTT
CDR3aa: CASRPGRGGGIEAFF

j_gene: TRBJ2-7
abundance: few
d_gene: TRBD2
v_gene: TRBV27
CDR3nt: TGTGCCAGCACTGGAAGCGGGAGGTCCTACGAGCAGTACTTC
CDR3aa: CASTGSGRSYEQYF

j_gene: TRBJ1-2
abundance: once
d_gene: NA
v_gene: TRBV11-2
CDR3nt: TGTGCCAGCACAATAGGGGGGGTAAAGGGCTACACCTTC
CDR3aa: CASTIGGVKGYTF

j_gene: TRBJ2-7
abundance: NA
d_gene: TRBD2
v_gene: TRBV28
CDR3nt: TGTGCCAGCAGTTCGGGGGGGCCCTACGAGCAGTACTTC
CDR3aa: CASSSGGPYEQYF

j_gene: TRBJ1-2
abundance: NA
d_gene: NA
v_gene: TRBV10-2
CDR3nt: TGCGCCAGCAGGGGGTCAGGGGCTAACTATGGCTACACCTTC
CDR3aa: CASRGSGANYGYTF

j_gene: TRBJ2-7
abundance: NA
d_gene: NA
v_gene: TRBV27
CDR3nt: TGTGCCAGCAGTTTAATATATACCTACGAGCAGTACTTC
CDR3aa: CASSLIYTYEQYF

j_gene: TRBJ1-1
abundance: NA
d_gene: NA
v_gene: TRBV7-8
CDR3nt: TGTGCCAGCAGCCCTGACACTGAAGCTTTCTTT
CDR3aa: CASSPDTEAFF

j_gene: TRBJ2-5
abundance: NA
d_gene: TRBD2
v_gene: TRBV3-1/TRBV3-2
CDR3nt: TGTGCCAGCAGCCCTTATGGCGGGAGAGAGACCCAGTACTTC
CDR3aa: CASSPYGGRETQYF

j_gene: TRBJ2-2
abundance: NA
d_gene: TRBD2
v_gene: TRBV2
CDR3nt: TGTGCCAGCCGAGGACTAGCGGGGGGTTTGACCGGGGAGCTGTTTTTT
CDR3aa: CASRGLAGGLTGELFF

j_gene: TRBJ2-5
abundance: NA
d_gene: NA
v_gene: TRBV18
CDR3nt: TGTGCCAGCTCACCAACAGTACAAGAGACCCAGTACTTC
CDR3aa: CASSPTVQETQYF

j_gene: TRBJ1-6
abundance: NA
d_gene: NA
v_gene: TRBV7-2
CDR3nt: TGTGCCAGCAGCTTGATGATTACTCAAACCAATTCACCCCTCCACTTT
CDR3aa: CASSLMITQTNSPLHF

j_gene: TRBJ1-1
abundance: NA
d_gene: TRBD1
v_gene: TRBV5-6
CDR3nt: TGTGCCAGCAGAAGACAGGGTAACATGAACACTGAAGCTTTCTTT
CDR3aa: CASRRQGNMNTEAFF

j_gene: TRBJ2-3
abundance: NA
d_gene: TRBD2
v_gene: TRBV5-4
CDR3nt: TGTGCCAGCAGCTTACCGGGAGGTTGGGCAGATACGCAGTATTTT
CDR3aa: CASSLPGGWADTQYF

j_gene: TRBJ1-5
abundance: NA
d_gene: TRBD1
v_gene: TRBV15
CDR3nt: TGTGCCACCAGCAGATTAGGAACAGGGGGACAGCCCCAGCATTTT
CDR3aa: CATSRLGTGGQPQHF

j_gene: TRBJ1-2
abundance: NA
d_gene: NA
v_gene: TRBV19
CDR3nt: TGTGCCAGTAGTTTCAGACAGGCTTTTCGATATGGCTACACCTTC
CDR3aa: CASSFRQAFRYGYTF

j_gene: TRBJ2-7
abundance: NA
d_gene: NA
v_gene: TRBV10-3
CDR3nt: TGTGCCATCAAGGCTAGCAGTTACGAGCAGTACTTC
CDR3aa: CAIKASSYEQYF

j_gene: TRBJ2-7
abundance: NA
d_gene: TRBD2
v_gene: TRBV27
CDR3nt: TGTGCCAGCAGTTACTCGGGGGGGTACGAGCAGTACTTC
CDR3aa: CASSYSGGYEQYF

j_gene: TRBJ1-1
abundance: NA
d_gene: NA
v_gene: TRBV2
CDR3nt: TGTGCCAGCAGCCACAGGACAGAAGGTTTGGGAAACACTGAAGCTTTCTTT
CDR3aa: CASSHRTEGLGNTEAFF

j_gene: TRBJ2-7
abundance: NA
d_gene: NA
v_gene: TRBV6-5
CDR3nt: TGTGCCAGCAGCAGTTGGGGGGTTGACGAGCAGTACTTC
CDR3aa: CASSSWGVDEQYF